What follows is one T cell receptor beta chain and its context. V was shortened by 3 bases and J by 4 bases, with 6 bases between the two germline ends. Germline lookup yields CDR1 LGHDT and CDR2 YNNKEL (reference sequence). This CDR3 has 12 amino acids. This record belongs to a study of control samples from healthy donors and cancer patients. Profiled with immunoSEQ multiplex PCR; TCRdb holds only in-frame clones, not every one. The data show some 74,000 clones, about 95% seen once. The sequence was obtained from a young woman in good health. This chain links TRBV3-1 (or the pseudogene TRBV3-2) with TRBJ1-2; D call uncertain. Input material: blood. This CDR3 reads CASSQDLYGYTF. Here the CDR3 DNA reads TGTGCCAGCAGCCAGGATCTCTATGGCTACACCTTC.